The 25 T cell receptor beta chains given below trace back to one sample, sequenced in a study of shared clonotypes between healthy human individuals. TCRdb's copy holds only in-frame clones and misses some; the assay was immunoSEQ multiplex PCR. The sample holds under 1 million clones, 90% to 95% seen once. Positively selected for CCR7, the CD45RO-negative cells used as naive CD8 cells excluded terminally differentiated effector memory CD45RA+ cells. What was sequenced was naive CD8+ T cells sorted from blood. The receptors shown here come from a man aged 25 to 40 in good health.

The genes are TRBV4-3 and TRBJ2-5; a possible D gene is TRBD2 (6 bases). Germline assignment: CDR1 LGHNA and CDR2 YSLEER. The ends were cut back, 4 bases at V and 1 base at J, with 13 bases in the middle. This CDR3 contains 15 residues. The CDR3 DNA reads as TGCGCCAGCAGCCTCTCTCTGGGGGGCCAAGAGACCCAGTACTTC. The encoded protein is CASSLSLGGQETQYF.

A single count supports this clone. V is TRBV7-9 and J is TRBJ2-2; D is ambiguous. V lost 5 bases, J lost 10 bases, and 14 bases lay in between. The length of the CDR3 is 13 residues. The germline V gene encodes CDR1 SEHNR and CDR2 FQNEAQ (reference sequence). CDR3 bases: TGTGCCAGCAGCCAACCTCTACCCGAGGAGCTGTTTTTT. This translates into CASSQPLPEELFF.

The V gene is TRBV6-1, the J gene TRBJ1-5, with D possibly TRBD1 on 6 matching bases. Germline V gene lookup returns CDR1 MNHNS and CDR2 SASEGT. V was trimmed by 3 bases and J by 6 bases, leaving 15 bases between them. CDR3 length equals 15 residues. The CDR3 reads CASSDWPGDGQPQHF. CDR3 bases: TGTGCCAGCAGTGATTGGCCAGGGGACGGTCAGCCCCAGCATTTT.

This clone appeared a single time. J is TRBJ2-3 and V is TRBV29-1, with D unresolved. The CDR3 is 15 residues long. Trimming left V 0 bases short and J 0 bases short, with 10 bases between. The V gene's germline CDR1 is SQVTM and CDR2 ANQGSEA. CDR3 in DNA: TGCAGCGTTGAAGATCTTACATCTAGCACAGATACGCAGTATTTT. Translation: CSVEDLTSSTDTQYF.

This chain links TRBV18 with TRBJ2-3; D perhaps matches TRBD1 (6 bases). Between the trimmed V and J ends, which lost 1 base and 0 bases, there was a span of 14 bases. Germline lookup yields CDR1 KGHSH and CDR2 LQKENI. CDR3 length: 17 residues. In DNA, the CDR3 is TGTGCCAGCTCACCACAAGGGGACACGATGAGCACAGATACGCAGTATTTT. Its translation: CASSPQGDTMSTDTQYF. Full variable domain (missing parts from reference TRBV18 and TRBJ2-3): NAGVMQNPRHLVRRRGQEARLRCSPMKGHSHVYWYRQLPEEGLKFMVYLQKENIIDESGMPKERFSAEFPKEGPSILRIQQVVRGDSAAYFCASSPQGDTMSTDTQYFGPGTRLTVL.

V is TRBV19 and J is TRBJ2-1; no definite D call. Trimming took 5 bases from V and 5 from J, leaving 16 bases between them. Germline V CDR1 and CDR2: LNHDA, SQIVND (reference sequence). The CDR3 totals 15 residues. The CDR3 bases are TGTGCCAGTAGTCCGCTTTTACAGCCAAACAATGAGCAGTTCTTC. It codes for CASSPLLQPNNEQFF.

The chain links TRBV7-9 to TRBJ1-1; D unresolved. Per the germline V gene, CDR1 is SEHNR and CDR2 is FQNEAQ (reference sequence). Trimming shortened V by 5 bases and J by 8 bases, and 9 bases separated the two germline ends. This CDR3 has 11 residues. The CDR3 sequence: CASSPDREAFF. The CDR3 coding sequence is TGTGCCAGCAGCCCCGATCGGGAAGCTTTCTTT.

The chain has TRBV6-1 and TRBJ2-6; D is ambiguous. V lost 2 bases, J lost 6 bases, and 11 bases lay in between. Germline V gene sequence: CDR1 MNHNS, CDR2 SASEGT. The CDR3 spans 15 residues. CDR3 nucleotide sequence: TGTGCCAGCAGTGAATCTGATGGGGAGGCCAACGTCCTGACTTTC. It yields the protein CASSESDGEANVLTF.

V and J are TRBV9 and TRBJ2-1; D gene unclear. Germline CDR1 reads SGDLS; CDR2 reads YYNGEE. Between the trimmed V and J ends, which lost 0 bases and 3 bases, there was a span of 10 bases. The CDR3 runs to 15 residues. The DNA for the CDR3 is TGTGCCAGCAGCGTAGAGGAATACTACTACAATGAGCAGTTCTTC. Translating gives CASSVEEYYYNEQFF.

The genes are TRBV7-6 and TRBJ2-7; tentatively, D is TRBD2 (6 bases). This CDR3 spans 16 amino acids. Germline V CDR1 and CDR2: SGHVS, FNYEAQ. Trimming took off 6 bases at V and 3 bases at J, with 21 bases between the two ends. CDR3 sequence reads: CASSPRGLAPSYEQYF. The CDR3 coding sequence is TGTGCCAGCAGTCCGCGAGGGCTAGCGCCTAGCTACGAGCAGTACTTC.

The chain is built from TRBV4-1 and TRBJ1-1; D gene ambiguous. V dropped 6 bases and J dropped 5 bases, with 13 bases sitting between them. The length of the CDR3 is 13 residues. Per germline, CDR1 MGHRA and CDR2 YSYEKL. CDR3 region: CASSLTVGTEAFF. CDR3 DNA: TGCGCCAGCAGTCTTACAGTGGGGACTGAAGCTTTCTTT.

The chain combines TRBV14 with TRBJ2-1; D gene ambiguous. The V and J ends lost 3 bases and 0 bases respectively, with 6 bases between them. The CDR3 is 14 residues long. The germline V gene has CDR1 SGHDN and CDR2 FVKESK. The CDR3 DNA is TGTGCCAGCAGCCAGGATAGCTCCTACAATGAGCAGTTCTTC. Residues: CASSQDSSYNEQFF.

This rearrangement joins TRBV5-6 to TRBJ2-1, with 14 positions matching TRBD2. Unmatched junction bases numbered 9, after V lost 0 bases and J lost 7 bases. The CDR3 has 18 amino acids. The germline V gene encodes CDR1 SGHDT and CDR2 YYEEEE. The CDR3 loop reads CASSLAGLAGGLRNEQFF. The CDR3 nucleotides are TGTGCCAGCAGCTTGGCCGGACTAGCGGGAGGCCTTAGGAATGAGCAGTTCTTC. Full variable domain (missing parts from reference TRBV5-6 and TRBJ2-1): DAGVTQSPTHLIKTRGQQVTLRCSPKSGHDTVSWYQQALGQGPQFIFQYYEEEERQRGNFPDRFSGHQFPNYSSELNVNALLLGDSALYLCASSLAGLAGGLRNEQFFGPGTRLTVL.

The chain has TRBV4-1 and TRBJ1-2, with D possibly TRBD1 on 5 matching bases. Germline CDR1 reads MGHRA; CDR2 reads YSYEKL. There are 14 residues in the CDR3. The V gene lost 3 bases and the J gene lost 4 bases, with 12 bases spanning the gap. The CDR3 spells CASSQGDGTYGYTF. The CDR3 nucleotides are TGCGCCAGCAGCCAGGGTGACGGGACCTATGGCTACACCTTC.

V usage is TRBV7-2 and J usage is TRBJ2-1, with 8 bases lining up with TRBD1. The length of the CDR3 is 13 residues. Looked up from germline, CDR1 is SGHTA and CDR2 is FQGNSA. Losses at the gene ends were 2 bases for V and 9 bases for J; bases not matched to a gene: 3. CDR3 nucleotides: TGTGCCAGCAGCTTACAGGGGGCTTTTGAGCAGTTCTTC. This codes for CASSLQGAFEQFF.

This chain joins TRBV13 and TRBJ2-5; D unclear. Germline lookup yields CDR1 PRHDT and CDR2 FYEKMQ (reference sequence). The CDR3 length is 14 residues. Trimming took off 2 bases at V and 5 bases at J, with 12 bases between the two ends. This CDR3 is CASSLRPVSETQYF. Written as DNA, the CDR3 is TGTGCCAGCAGCTTAAGACCGGTATCGGAGACCCAGTACTTC.

This chain uses TRBV6-5 with TRBJ2-1; TRBD2 agrees at 10 bases. Germline CDR1 reads MNHEY; CDR2 reads SVGAGI. The CDR3 is 15 amino acids. V lost 7 bases, J lost 4 bases, and 7 bases stayed unmatched. The CDR3 protein is CASTRGSGRYNEQFF. The CDR3, as DNA: TGTGCCAGCACCAGAGGTAGCGGGAGGTACAATGAGCAGTTCTTC.

The chain uses TRBV9 and TRBJ2-2; 10 bases align to TRBD2. Germline V lookup: CDR1 SGDLS, CDR2 YYNGEE. The V segment lost 0 bases and the J segment 4 bases; nucleotides outside the gene matches: 6. The CDR3 has 17 amino acids. The CDR3 bases are TGTGCCAGCAGCGTAGCCCGGACTAGCGGTTCCACCGGGGAGCTGTTTTTT. Amino acid sequence: CASSVARTSGSTGELFF.

This chain links TRBV6-1 with TRBJ2-6; D ambiguous. The CDR3 has 13 residues. Between the trimmed V and J ends, which lost 11 bases and 0 bases, there was a span of 8 bases. The germline CDR1 and CDR2 sequences are MNHNS and SASEGT. In DNA, the CDR3 is TGTGCCTTCGGCCTCTCTGGGGCCAACGTCCTGACTTTC. It translates to CAFGLSGANVLTF.

The chain links TRBV7-9 to TRBJ2-1, with TRBD2 matching 8 bases. With 5 bases clipped from V and 3 bases from J, the junction kept 9 bases outside the gene matches. Germline V lookup: CDR1 SEHNR, CDR2 FQNEAQ (reference sequence). The CDR3 sequence is 16 residues long. The CDR3 loop is CASSPSRSGIYNEQFF. Here the CDR3 DNA reads TGTGCCAGCAGCCCAAGCCGTAGCGGGATCTACAATGAGCAGTTCTTC.

The chain employs TRBV9 and TRBJ2-7; 11 bases are a match to TRBD2. With V trimmed by 4 bases and J by 6 bases, 6 bases remained unmatched. The germline V gene has CDR1 SGDLS and CDR2 YYNGEE. The CDR3 runs to 14 residues. CDR3 region: CASSPYLAGGEQYF. CDR3 DNA sequence: TGTGCCAGCAGCCCATATCTAGCGGGGGGCGAGCAGTACTTC. Full variable domain (missing parts from reference TRBV9 and TRBJ2-7): DSGVTQTPKHLITATGQRVTLRCSPRSGDLSVYWYQQSLDQGLQFLIQYYNGEERAKGNILERFSAQQFPDLHSELNLSSLELGDSALYFCASSPYLAGGEQYFGPGTRLTVT.

The chain links TRBV2 to TRBJ1-4; TRBD1 matches at 7 bases. Germline CDR1 is SNHLY and CDR2 is FYNNEI. The CDR3 sequence is 14 residues long. V lost 4 bases and J lost 7; bases outside the gene matches: 6. CDR3: CASSGQGMSEKLFF. CDR3 DNA: TGTGCCAGCAGTGGACAGGGTATGAGTGAAAAACTGTTTTTT.

V and J are TRBV6-4 and TRBJ1-2, with a tentative D call TRBD1 (5 bases). In germline, CDR1 is MRHNA, CDR2 SNTAGT. The CDR3 is 15 residues long. Trimming pared 1 base from V and 3 bases from J, leaving 12 bases between. The CDR3 DNA reads TGTGCCAGCAGTGACTTTCCCGGGACGGACTATGGCTACACCTTC. The encoded protein is CASSDFPGTDYGYTF.

This chain uses TRBV7-9 with TRBJ2-5; TRBD1 might be the D (5 bases). This CDR3 spans 13 amino acids. Trimming stripped 1 base from V and 5 bases from J, with 8 bases between. Germline V gives CDR1 SEHNR, CDR2 FQNEAQ (reference sequence). In DNA form, the CDR3 reads TGTGCCAGCAGCTTAGAGGCAGGGGAGACCCAGTACTTC. Residues: CASSLEAGETQYF.

The J gene is TRBJ2-7, the V gene TRBV28, with TRBD1 identical over 10 bases. With 4 bases clipped from V and 4 bases from J, the junction kept 13 bases outside the gene matches. This CDR3 is 17 amino acids long. In germline, CDR1 is MDHEN, CDR2 SYDVKM. The CDR3 protein is CASSSTPTDRGNYEQYF. The CDR3 nucleotides read TGTGCCAGCAGTTCTACCCCCACGGACAGGGGGAATTACGAGCAGTACTTC. Drawing the rest from reference TRBV28 and TRBJ2-7, the complete variable domain is DVKVTQSSRYLVKRTGEKVFLECVQDMDHENMFWYRQDPGLGLRLIYFSYDVKMKEKGDIPEGYSVSREKKERFSLILESASTNQTSMYLCASSSTPTDRGNYEQYFGPGTRLTVT.